The next 26 T cell receptor beta chains were all read from a single sample in a study of shared clonotypes between healthy human individuals (TCRdb year 2020). Library generation was performed with the immunoSEQ multiplex PCR assay. TCRdb holds this immuneACCESS table with in-frame rearrangements only. Some clones are missing; in checked studies, unresolved V genes explain under half, and the rest has no known cause. The sample table holds around 2.5 million clones, of which over 85% were seen once. The ten largest make up roughly 0.36% of the sample. The sequenced sample consisted of naive CD4+ T cells from PBMCs. Sample cell subset or site, as interpreted from the label and publication: CD45RA+ positively selected. Receptors originate from a man younger than 35 in good health. Some clones in this sample may be carry-over from other donors' samples.

Worth noting for this clone: Other DNA sequences in the same sample also yield this CDR3. This chain joins TRBV29-1 and TRBJ1-3; TRBD1 might be the D (5 bases). Germline V gene data show CDR1 as SQVTM and CDR2 as ANQGSEA. Trimming stripped 3 bases from V and 4 bases from J, with 7 bases between. This CDR3 has 12 residues. In nucleotides, the CDR3 is TGCAGCGTTGACCAGGGAGGAAACACCATATATTTT. Residues: CSVDQGGNTIYF.

The chain links TRBV6-6 to TRBJ1-1; D may be TRBD1 (6 bases). In germline, CDR1 is MNHNY, CDR2 SVGAGI (reference sequence). This CDR3 comprises 14 residues. The ends were cut back, 4 bases at V and 5 bases at J, with 14 bases in the middle. This CDR3 is CASSSVGGDTEAFF. CDR3 sequence (DNA): TGTGCCAGCAGTTCGGTAGGGGGAGATACTGAAGCTTTCTTT.

This clone was counted between two and nine times. This CDR3 is also generated by other DNA sequences in the sample. The rearrangement joins TRBV30 to TRBJ1-3, with D hard to call. From germline, CDR1 is GTSNPN and CDR2 SVGIG (reference sequence). The V gene lost 4 bases and the J gene lost 4 bases, with 5 bases spanning the gap. The CDR3 totals 11 residues. CDR3 protein: CAWTPGNTIYF. As DNA, the CDR3 is TGTGCCTGGACCCCGGGAAACACCATATATTTT.

The J gene is TRBJ2-2, the V gene TRBV5-1, with D tentatively TRBD1 or TRBD2 (6 bases each). The CDR3 loop spans 19 amino acids. The V end was cut by 5 bases, the J end by 6 bases, with 29 bases between. Germline CDR1 is SGHRS and CDR2 is YFSETQ. The CDR3 spells CASSFRLVQGTRDPGELFF. CDR3 DNA: TGCGCCAGCAGTTTTCGACTAGTCCAGGGGACGAGGGACCCCGGGGAGCTGTTTTTT.

Worth noting for this clone: This specimen includes other DNA sequences encoding the same CDR3. The chain is built from TRBV7-2 and TRBJ1-3; D is unclear. Trimming stripped 1 base from V and 0 bases from J, with 4 bases between. Germline loops: CDR1 SGHTA, CDR2 FQGNSA. The CDR3 loop spans 14 amino acids. Here the CDR3 DNA reads TGTGCCAGCAGCTTAGTGAGCTCTGGAAACACCATATATTTT. This gives the protein CASSLVSSGNTIYF.

The chain carries TRBV5-1 and TRBJ2-5; TRBD2 matches 9 bases. CDR3 size: 14 residues. CDR1 and CDR2 (germline): SGHRS, YFSETQ. V trimming: 2 bases; J trimming: 3 bases; junction bases outside the gene matches: 2. The CDR3 region is CASSLSSGKETQYF. The CDR3 coding sequence is TGCGCCAGCAGCTTATCTAGCGGGAAAGAGACCCAGTACTTC.

DNA for the CDR3: TGTGCCAGTAGCATACTAGCGAGAGACAATGAGCAGTTCTTC. It codes for CASSILARDNEQFF. The gene calls are TRBV19 and TRBJ2-1; 7 nucleotides match TRBD2. The junction had 7 bases not matched to a gene; V was cut back by 6 bases and J by 5 bases. CDR1 and CDR2 from the germline V gene are LNHDA and SQIVND (reference sequence). This CDR3 has 14 amino acids.

The chain combines TRBV27 with TRBJ2-5; maybe TRBD2 (5 bases). Trimming took 3 bases from V and 7 from J, leaving 9 bases between them. CDR1 and CDR2 from the germline V gene are MNHEY and SMNVEV (reference sequence). This CDR3 comprises 12 residues. CDR3 in DNA: TGTGCCAGCAGTTTCCTTGGAGGGACCCAGTACTTC. Translation: CASSFLGGTQYF.

The chain uses TRBV13 and TRBJ1-3; D is unclear. Germline loops: CDR1 PRHDT, CDR2 FYEKMQ (reference sequence). The CDR3 has 17 residues. V was trimmed by 1 base and J by 4 bases, leaving 17 bases between them. CDR3 nucleotides: TGTGCCAGCAGCTTAGTAAGGGCCGAGAGGGTCGGAAACACCATATATTTT. Translation gives CASSLVRAERVGNTIYF.

The rearrangement uses TRBV7-9 and TRBJ2-5; 8 nucleotides match TRBD1. CDR3 length equals 14 residues. Germline CDR1 SEHNR, CDR2 FQNEAQ (reference sequence). V lost 4 bases to trimming and J lost 2 bases; unmatched junction nucleotides: 3. In nucleotides, the CDR3 is TGTGCCAGCAGCTGGGGACAGGAACAAGAGACCCAGTACTTC. It yields the protein CASSWGQEQETQYF.

In DNA form, the CDR3 reads TGTGCCAGCAGTGACCTCCTATTGGGGACATTTGAAAAACTGTTTTTT. It encodes CASSDLLLGTFEKLFF. This chain connects TRBV6-1 to TRBJ1-4; possibly TRBD1 for D (6 bases). Trimming pared 3 bases from V and 7 bases from J, leaving 18 bases between. CDR3 size: 16 residues. CDR1 MNHNS and CDR2 SASEGT come from the germline V gene.

CDR3 nucleotide sequence: TGTGCCAGCAGTGAATATGCCAGGGGTGGTGAAGCTTTCTTT. Amino acids: CASSEYARGGEAFF. The chain recombines TRBV25-1 with TRBJ1-1; D is possibly TRBD1 (6 bases). Germline V gene data show CDR1 as MGHDK and CDR2 as SYGVNS. The V end was cut by 0 bases, the J end by 7 bases, with 12 bases between. The CDR3 sequence is 14 residues long.

The V and J genes are TRBV4-2 and TRBJ2-7; the D gene is possibly TRBD1 (6 bases). The V and J ends lost 2 bases and 0 bases respectively, with 14 bases between them. Germline V gene data show CDR1 as LGHNA and CDR2 as YNFKEQ. This CDR3 spans 16 amino acids. DNA of the CDR3: TGTGCCAGCAGCCAAAGGTTGGGGGCGCTCTCCTACGAGCAGTACTTC. Its protein product is CASSQRLGALSYEQYF.

The V and J genes are TRBV5-4 and TRBJ2-1; TRBD1 agrees at 8 bases. J gave up 3 bases and V 7 bases, and 15 bases lay outside the gene matches. This CDR3 has 17 amino acids. From germline, CDR1 is SGHNT and CDR2 YYREEE (reference sequence). DNA of the CDR3: TGTGCCAGCTGGGCCGGGACAGGCCGATCACACTACAATGAGCAGTTCTTC. Its translation: CASWAGTGRSHYNEQFF.

This sequence joins TRBV29-1 and TRBJ1-1, with a possible D match to TRBD1 (5 bases). Trimming took off 2 bases at V and 5 bases at J, with 12 bases between the two ends. Germline loops: CDR1 SQVTM, CDR2 ANQGSEA. The CDR3 covers 13 residues. For the CDR3, the DNA is TGCAGCGTTGAAAGGACATTGGGGACTGAAGCTTTCTTT. It yields the protein CSVERTLGTEAFF.

This chain connects TRBV7-9 to TRBJ2-3; no firm D call. The CDR3 covers 11 residues. The V end lost 6 bases, the J end lost 9 bases, and 10 bases lay between the germline ends. The germline V gene has CDR1 SEHNR and CDR2 FQNEAQ (reference sequence). The CDR3 loop reads CASSLSSTQYF. The CDR3 DNA reads TGTGCCAGCAGTCTAAGTTCCACGCAGTATTTT.

The chain uses TRBV18 and TRBJ1-3; D is possibly TRBD1 (5 bases). The V end was cut by 5 bases, the J end by 8 bases, with 13 bases between. The CDR3 spans 13 residues. CDR1 and CDR2 (germline): KGHSH, LQKENI. Here the CDR3 DNA reads TGTGCCAGCTCAACCAAGGCGGGGGACACCATATATTTT. It is translated as CASSTKAGDTIYF.

V usage is TRBV19 and J usage is TRBJ2-7; the D gene is possibly TRBD1 (5 bases). Looked up from germline, CDR1 is LNHDA and CDR2 is SQIVND (reference sequence). V was shortened by 4 bases and J by 5 bases, with 15 bases between the two germline ends. The CDR3 extends over 14 amino acids. CDR3 nucleotides: TGTGCCAGTAGTAACGGCAGGGCATACCACGAGCAGTACTTC. This translates into CASSNGRAYHEQYF.

V usage is TRBV6-5 and J usage is TRBJ1-5; TRBD1 aligns across 7 bases. The junction had 5 bases not matched to a gene; V was cut back by 2 bases and J by 7 bases. CDR1 and CDR2 (germline): MNHEY, SVGAGI. The CDR3 is made up of 14 amino acids. The CDR3: CASSYNRGWQPQHF. CDR3 sequence (DNA): TGTGCCAGCAGTTACAACAGGGGATGGCAGCCCCAGCATTTT.

This clone was recorded once. The gene calls are TRBV27 and TRBJ1-2; TRBD1 aligns across 8 bases. The CDR3 is made up of 11 amino acids. The V gene's germline CDR1 is MNHEY and CDR2 SMNVEV (reference sequence). Losses at the gene ends were 8 bases for V and 4 bases for J; bases not matched to a gene: 0. CDR3 sequence reads: CASGTGYGYTF. In nucleotides, the CDR3 is TGTGCCAGCGGGACAGGCTATGGCTACACCTTC.

The chain employs TRBV28 and TRBJ1-4; D uncertain. Looked up from germline, CDR1 is MDHEN and CDR2 is SYDVKM. The CDR3 sequence is 15 residues long. Trimming left V 2 bases short and J 5 bases short, with 12 bases between. In nucleotides, the CDR3 is TGTGCCAGCAGTTTACAGACTCAAGGGAATGAAAAACTGTTTTTT. It translates to CASSLQTQGNEKLFF.

This clone was seen more than once but under ten times. This chain uses TRBV30 with TRBJ1-1, with TRBD1 matching 7 bases. Germline CDR1 is GTSNPN and CDR2 is SVGIG (reference sequence). The trim removed 2 bases at V and 6 bases at J, leaving 6 bases unmatched. The CDR3 is made up of 13 amino acids. As DNA, the CDR3 is TGTGCCTGGAGTCGACAGGGAAAGGCTGAAGCTTTCTTT. It is translated as CAWSRQGKAEAFF.

This sequence joins TRBV7-8 and TRBJ2-1; tentatively, D is TRBD2 (5 bases). The CDR3 is 18 residues long. Germline V gives CDR1 SGHVS, CDR2 FQNEAQ. The ends were cut back, 4 bases at V and 1 base at J, with 20 bases in the middle. The CDR3: CASSSNHRGYTSYNEQFF. Written as DNA, the CDR3 is TGTGCCAGCAGCTCCAACCACCGGGGATATACGTCCTACAATGAGCAGTTCTTC.

Points on this clone: The same CDR3 can be traced to other DNA sequences in this sample. J is TRBJ2-3 and V is TRBV5-1; possibly TRBD1 or TRBD2 for D (5 bases each). CDR3 size: 14 residues. Germline CDR1 SGHRS, CDR2 YFSETQ. V was clipped by 5 bases and J by 0 bases, with 10 bases between them. This chain's CDR3 is CASSFGDSTDTQYF. The CDR3 DNA reads TGCGCCAGCAGTTTCGGGGACAGCACAGATACGCAGTATTTT.

V gene TRBV29-1 combines with J gene TRBJ2-7, with a tentative D call TRBD2 (6 bases). Deletions cut 6 bases from V and 6 bases from J, with 15 bases between. Germline assignment: CDR1 SQVTM and CDR2 ANQGSEA. This CDR3 has 12 amino acids. The CDR3 reads CSVGRLVSEQYF. CDR3 DNA: TGCAGCGTCGGAAGACTAGTTTCCGAGCAGTACTTC.

The rearrangement uses TRBV28 and TRBJ1-4; 7 bases agree with TRBD1. Trimming at V came to 4 bases and at J to 8 bases, leaving 10 bases not matched to a gene. The CDR3 consists of 15 residues. The germline V gene has CDR1 MDHEN and CDR2 SYDVKM. CDR3: CASSSDREGWEKLFF. The CDR3 DNA reads as TGTGCCAGCAGTTCCGACAGGGAGGGGTGGGAAAAACTGTTTTTT. The full variable domain, completed using reference TRBV28 and TRBJ1-4, is DVKVTQSSRYLVKRTGEKVFLECVQDMDHENMFWYRQDPGLGLRLIYFSYDVKMKEKGDIPEGYSVSREKKERFSLILESASTNQTSMYLCASSSDREGWEKLFFGSGTQLSVL.